The following is a TCR beta chain sequence with its context. Authors' analysis steps: Amplification of reference gene primers provided the estimated nucleated cell counts. The repertoire was sequenced with immunoSEQ multiplex PCR; TCRdb's copy has only in-frame clones and lacks some. The V and J calls and clone size are taken from that table; D and trimming were inferred from the DNA. The data contain fewer than 250,000 clones, about 85% of them singletons. This sample is part of a study of blood T cell repertoires in COVID-19. Germline trimming cut 6 bases from V and 10 bases from J; bases unmatched to any gene: 6. Germline CDR1 SGHRS, CDR2 YFSETQ. CDR3 length: 14 amino acids.

This TCR was recovered from a man between 65 and 80 years old with acute or convalescent COVID-19. Sequences were obtained from peripheral blood. The chain employs TRBV5-1 and TRBJ2-1; the match to TRBD2 covers 14 bases. In DNA, the CDR3 is TGCGCCAGCACCGAGACTAGCGGGAGGGGCGAGCAGTTCTTC. It yields the protein CASTETSGRGEQFF.